This TCR beta chain was identified during a study of shared clonotypes between healthy human individuals. At the level of the study: Participating donors consisted of a couple of women and a few men aged 18 to 49.

Donation came from healthy HIV-negative adults that had no recent acute infections or vaccinations. As for this clone: The antigen is not known.

The CDR3 sequence is 17 residues long. Trimming removed 5 bases from V and 0 bases from J, with 17 bases in between. In germline, CDR1 is MDHEN, CDR2 SYDVKM. Assay used: immunoSEQ multiplex PCR; TCRdb lists only in-frame clones, some missing. The repertoire has under 650,000 clones, 90% to 96% of them found once; the top ten carry about 0.054%. Findings and limits, study-wide: A handful of donors shared approximately 5% of their naive CD4 clonotypes. Among non-shared clonotypes, generation probabilities were lower than among those shared by all four donors.

The receptor was isolated from a woman in her 30s in good health. This sequence joins TRBV28 and TRBJ2-1; either TRBD1 or TRBD2 may supply D (5 bases each). Sequenced material: naive CD4+ T cells sorted from blood. The subset here: CD45RA+ positively selected. CDR3 loop: CASSNRDPLSSYNEQFF. CDR3 bases: TGTGCCAGCAGTAACCGGGACCCATTGAGCTCCTACAATGAGCAGTTCTTC. Full variable domain (missing parts from reference TRBV28 and TRBJ2-1): DVKVTQSSRYLVKRTGEKVFLECVQDMDHENMFWYRQDPGLGLRLIYFSYDVKMKEKGDIPEGYSVSREKKERFSLILESASTNQTSMYLCASSNRDPLSSYNEQFFGPGTRLTVL.